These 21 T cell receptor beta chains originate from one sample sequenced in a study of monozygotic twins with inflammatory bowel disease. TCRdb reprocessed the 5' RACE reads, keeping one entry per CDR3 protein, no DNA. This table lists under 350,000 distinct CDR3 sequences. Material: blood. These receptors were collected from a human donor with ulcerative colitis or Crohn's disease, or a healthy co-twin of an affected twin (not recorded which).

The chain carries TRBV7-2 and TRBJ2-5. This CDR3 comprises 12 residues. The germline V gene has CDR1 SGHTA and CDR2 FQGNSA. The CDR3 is CAADGPEETQYF.

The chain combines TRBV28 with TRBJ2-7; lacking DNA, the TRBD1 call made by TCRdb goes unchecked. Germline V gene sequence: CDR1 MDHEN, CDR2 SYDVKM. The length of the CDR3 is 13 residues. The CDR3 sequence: CASSRGSGGEQYF.

The CDR3 reads CASTFRTGRKAEVFF. The V and J genes are TRBV28 and TRBJ1-1; TCRdb indicates TRBD1, and absent DNA this call remains unverified. Germline values: CDR1 MDHEN, CDR2 SYDVKM. The CDR3 sequence is 15 residues long.

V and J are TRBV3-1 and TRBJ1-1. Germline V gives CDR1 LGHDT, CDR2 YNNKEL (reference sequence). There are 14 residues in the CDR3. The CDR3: CASSEGGRRHEAFF.

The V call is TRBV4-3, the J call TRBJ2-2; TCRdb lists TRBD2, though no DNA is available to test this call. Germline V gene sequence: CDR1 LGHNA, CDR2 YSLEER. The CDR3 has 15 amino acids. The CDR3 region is CASSRILAGDRELFF.

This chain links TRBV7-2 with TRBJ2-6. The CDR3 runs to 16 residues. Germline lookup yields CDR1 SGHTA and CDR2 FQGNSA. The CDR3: CASSLPGLSGANVLTF.

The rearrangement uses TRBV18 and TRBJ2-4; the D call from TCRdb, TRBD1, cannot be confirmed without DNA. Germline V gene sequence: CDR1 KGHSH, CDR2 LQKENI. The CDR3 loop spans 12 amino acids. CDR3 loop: CASSDDRNIQYF.

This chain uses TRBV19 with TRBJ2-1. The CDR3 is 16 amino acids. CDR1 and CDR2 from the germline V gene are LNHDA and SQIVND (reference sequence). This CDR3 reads CASSIEVTGSYNEQFF. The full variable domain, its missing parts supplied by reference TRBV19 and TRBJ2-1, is DGGITQSPKYLFRKEGQNVTLSCEQNLNHDAMYWYRQDPGQGLRLIYYSQIVNDFQKGDIAEGYSVSREKKESFPLTVTSAQKNPTAFYLCASSIEVTGSYNEQFFGPGTRLTVL.

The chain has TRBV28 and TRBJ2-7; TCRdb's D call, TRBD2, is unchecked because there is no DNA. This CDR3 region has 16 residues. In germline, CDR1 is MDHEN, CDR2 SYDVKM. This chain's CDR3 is CASCAPTSGVTYEQYF.

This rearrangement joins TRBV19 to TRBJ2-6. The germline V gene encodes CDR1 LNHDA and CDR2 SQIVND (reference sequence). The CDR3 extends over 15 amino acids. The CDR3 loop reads CASSPMSVGANVLTF. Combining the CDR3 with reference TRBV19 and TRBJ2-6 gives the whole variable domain DGGITQSPKYLFRKEGQNVTLSCEQNLNHDAMYWYRQDPGQGLRLIYYSQIVNDFQKGDIAEGYSVSREKKESFPLTVTSAQKNPTAFYLCASSPMSVGANVLTFGAGSRLTVL.

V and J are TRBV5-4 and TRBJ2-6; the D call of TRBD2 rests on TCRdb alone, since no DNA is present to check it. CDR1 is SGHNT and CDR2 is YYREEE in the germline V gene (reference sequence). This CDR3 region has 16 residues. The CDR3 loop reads CASSLVAGDGANVLTF.

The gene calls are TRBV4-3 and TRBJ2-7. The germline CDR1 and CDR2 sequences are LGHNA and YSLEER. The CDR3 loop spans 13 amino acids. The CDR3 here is CASSPRMEAEQYF.

The CDR3 here is CASTPIDHVSEAFF. V is TRBV19 and J is TRBJ1-1. The germline gives CDR1 LNHDA, CDR2 SQIVND (reference sequence). The CDR3 is 14 amino acids. The full variable domain, in which reference TRBV19 and TRBJ1-1 provide the parts outside the CDR3, is DGGITQSPKYLFRKEGQNVTLSCEQNLNHDAMYWYRQDPGQGLRLIYYSQIVNDFQKGDIAEGYSVSREKKESFPLTVTSAQKNPTAFYLCASTPIDHVSEAFFGQGTRLTVV.

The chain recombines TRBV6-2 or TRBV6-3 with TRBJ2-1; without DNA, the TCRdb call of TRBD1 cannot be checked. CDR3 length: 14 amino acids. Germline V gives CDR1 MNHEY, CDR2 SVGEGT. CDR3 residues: CASLKGNAYNEQFF.

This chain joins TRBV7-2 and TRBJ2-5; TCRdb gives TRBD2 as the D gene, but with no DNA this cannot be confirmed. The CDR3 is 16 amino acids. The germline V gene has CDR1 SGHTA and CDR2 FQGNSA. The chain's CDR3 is CASSLAPGLAGETQYF.

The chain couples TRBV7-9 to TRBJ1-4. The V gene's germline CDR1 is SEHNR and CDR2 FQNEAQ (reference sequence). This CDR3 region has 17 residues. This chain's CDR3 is CASSFRQGRTTNEKLFF.

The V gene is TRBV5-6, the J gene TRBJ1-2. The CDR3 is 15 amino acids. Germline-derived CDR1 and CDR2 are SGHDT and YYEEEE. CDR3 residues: CASSFVGRINYGYTF.

The CDR3 here is CASSLGSGIGPQHF. The chain carries TRBV12-3 or TRBV12-4 and TRBJ1-5. The CDR3 extends over 14 amino acids.

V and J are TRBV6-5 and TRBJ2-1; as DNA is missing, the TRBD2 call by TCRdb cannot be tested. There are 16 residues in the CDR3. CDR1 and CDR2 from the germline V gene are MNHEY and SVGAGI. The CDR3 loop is CASSYLTSGGADEQFF.

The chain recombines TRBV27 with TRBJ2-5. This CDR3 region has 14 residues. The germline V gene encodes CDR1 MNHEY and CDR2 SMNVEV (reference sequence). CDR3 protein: CTSSLARVGETQYF.

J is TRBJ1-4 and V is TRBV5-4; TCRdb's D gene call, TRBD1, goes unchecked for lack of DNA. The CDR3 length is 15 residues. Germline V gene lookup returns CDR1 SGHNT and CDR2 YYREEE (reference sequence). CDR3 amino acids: CASSLGVTANEKLFF.